The clone carrying this TCR beta chain was seen more than once but under ten times. The data were taken from a study of control samples from healthy donors and cancer patients. This table comes from immunoSEQ multiplex PCR, and its TCRdb copy is limited to in-frame clones, with some not included. The sample records under 450,000 clones, around 90% being singletons. Sequencing was performed on PBMCs. This receptor was taken from a man aged 40-49 years with head and neck cancer.

CDR3 residues: CASSLLSSSGNTIYF. In DNA form, the CDR3 reads TGCGCCAGCAGCTTGCTTTCCAGCTCTGGAAACACCATATATTTT. V and J are TRBV5-1 and TRBJ1-3; D is unresolved. This CDR3 is 15 amino acids long. Trimming took 1 base from V and 0 from J, leaving 8 bases between them. The germline V gene encodes CDR1 SGHRS and CDR2 YFSETQ.